This TCR beta chain was identified during a study of CD8 T cells in Susac syndrome. Study observations and caveats: A relatively small number of individuals underwent TCR sequencing and HLA analysis.

Sequencing of TCR beta was performed on blood CD8+ and CD4+ T cells. As concerns this clonotype: The antigen remains unidentified.

RNA was extracted with the RNeasy kit, and a quantity of about 0.5 to 1 ug was reverse transcribed using random hexamers. MiXCR was run by TCRdb on the immunoSEQ multiplex PCR reads, yielding one entry per CDR3 protein. Seen here are fewer than 85,000 distinct CDR3 sequences, 94% observed once, and the top ten hold roughly 0.5%. Trimming took off 7 bases at V and 0 bases at J, with 15 bases between the two ends. The CDR3 loop spans 15 amino acids. Germline V gene sequence: CDR1 SQVTM, CDR2 ANQGSEA. The clonotype comes from a human donor with Susac syndrome. The J gene is TRBJ1-4, the V gene TRBV29-1; a possible D gene is TRBD1 (5 bases). Sequenced sample: CD8+ T cells from PBMCs. CDR3 sequence: CSAKDRGTTNEKLFF. CDR3 coding DNA: TGCAGCGCAAAAGACAGAGGAACAACTAATGAAAAACTGTTTTTT.